The text below deals with one TCR beta chain. Its antigen is not identified. Naive and memory CD4+ T cell DNA was deep-sequenced without culture. Sequencing was performed with immunoSEQ multiplex PCR; in TCRdb, only in-frame clones are kept and a portion is missing. The sample yields about 59,000 clones, roughly 89% seen once. The data stem from a study of CD4 T cells in relation to SARS-CoV-2 and coronaviruses. The study's findings and limits: Samples before the pandemic and after infection were not matched within any donor. SARS-CoV-2-driven expansion was significantly weaker in crossreactive than monoreactive clones.

The CDR3 length is 13 residues. V shed 7 bases, J shed 3 bases, and the junction held 6 bases outside the gene matches. Looked up from germline, CDR1 is GTSNPN and CDR2 is SVGIG (reference sequence). Unexposed donor CD4+ T cells date from 2011-2018, before the COVID-19 pandemic. Sequenced sample: memory CD4+ T cells from PBMCs. The source of this sequence is a human donor in good health. The V and J genes are TRBV30 and TRBJ2-7; 10 bases are shared with TRBD2. The DNA of the CDR3 is TGTGCCTCAGGACTAGCGGATTTCTACGAGCAGTACTTC. Encoded protein: CASGLADFYEQYF.